Listed here are 25 T cell receptor beta chains from one sample, sequenced in a study of cytomegalovirus exposure and HLA in healthy donors. Libraries were prepared by immunoSEQ multiplex PCR; TCRdb keeps only in-frame clonotypes and omits some of them. The table lists approximately 71,000 clones, approximately 94% of them singletons. The material sequenced was PBMCs. The receptors were gathered from a woman aged 18 to 35 in good health and CMV-seronegative.

The V call is TRBV7-8, the J call TRBJ2-5, with D perhaps matching TRBD2 (5 bases). Trimming took off 1 base at V and 1 base at J, with 16 bases between the two ends. CDR3 length: 17 amino acids. From germline, CDR1 is SGHVS and CDR2 FQNEAQ. The CDR3 nucleotides are TGTGCCAGCAGCTTAGATTCGTCGTTAAGCGGCCAAGAGACCCAGTACTTC. Translated: CASSLDSSLSGQETQYF.

For the CDR3, the DNA is TGCGCCAGCAGCCAAGTGTTGACAGTCCAGCCCCAGCATTTT. This sequence encodes CASSQVLTVQPQHF. The rearrangement links TRBV4-1 to TRBJ1-5, with a tentative D call TRBD1 (5 bases). The CDR3 extends over 14 amino acids. Germline-derived CDR1 and CDR2 are MGHRA and YSYEKL. The V end was cut by 1 base, the J end by 7 bases, with 11 bases between.

This chain joins TRBV7-2 and TRBJ1-2; D ambiguous. Germline lookup yields CDR1 SGHTA and CDR2 FQGNSA. The V end was cut by 3 bases, the J end by 4 bases, with 9 bases between. This CDR3 has 13 residues. The CDR3 bases are TGTGCCAGCAGCTTTAGCGCGGTCTATGGCTACACCTTC. Residues: CASSFSAVYGYTF. Variable domain in full (rest from reference TRBV7-2 and TRBJ1-2): GAGVSQSPSNKVTEKGKDVELRCDPISGHTALYWYRQSLGQGLEFLIYFQGNSAPDKSGLPSDRFSAERTGGSVSTLTIQRTQQEDSAVYLCASSFSAVYGYTFGSGTRLTVV.

This clone has only a few counts. The gene calls are TRBV10-1 and TRBJ2-1; the D is unclear. Germline CDR1 is WNHNN and CDR2 is SYGVQD (reference sequence). The ends were cut back, 6 bases at V and 2 bases at J, with 8 bases in the middle. The CDR3 spans 13 residues. The CDR3 DNA reads as TGCGCCAGCAGACTAAAAACCTACAATGAGCAGTTCTTC. Translated: CASRLKTYNEQFF.

The chain couples TRBV9 to TRBJ2-5; 8 nucleotides align to TRBD2. CDR1 SGDLS and CDR2 YYNGEE come from the germline V gene. There are 17 residues in the CDR3. The J segment lost 7 bases and the V segment lost 4 bases, leaving 18 bases of the junction unmatched. CDR3 protein: CASSPSRGLGTVGTQYF. In DNA, the CDR3 is TGTGCCAGCAGCCCCAGTAGGGGACTAGGGACCGTGGGGACCCAGTACTTC.

This clone came up once. The rearrangement links TRBV5-5 to TRBJ2-3; maybe TRBD2 (5 bases). V shed 8 bases and J shed 5 bases, with 12 bases lying between them. This CDR3 is 12 amino acids long. CDR1 and CDR2 (germline): SGHKS, YYEKEE (reference sequence). CDR3 protein: CASTMGRDTQYF. CDR3 in DNA: TGTGCCAGTACGATGGGGAGAGATACGCAGTATTTT.

V and J are TRBV2 and TRBJ2-2, with D possibly matching TRBD1 (5 bases). The CDR3 extends over 15 amino acids. In germline, CDR1 is SNHLY, CDR2 FYNNEI. Between the trimmed V and J ends, which lost 3 bases and 0 bases, there was a span of 8 bases. The DNA of the CDR3 is TGTGCCAGCAGTGACAGGGAATCGAACACCGGGGAGCTGTTTTTT. Its translation is CASSDRESNTGELFF. Complete variable domain (other parts from reference TRBV2 and TRBJ2-2): EPEVTQTPSHQVTQMGQEVILRCVPISNHLYFYWYRQILGQKVEFLVSFYNNEISEKSEIFDDQFSVERPDGSNFTLKIRSTKLEDSAMYFCASSDRESNTGELFFGEGSRLTVL.

V gene TRBV7-5 combines with J gene TRBJ2-5; the table's D gene call, TRBD2, was not cross checked with the DNA. TRBV7-5 is deemed a pseudogene. This CDR3 spans 12 amino acids. The CDR3 is CVRSSNWETQYF. As DNA, the CDR3 is TGTGTCAGAAGCTCCAACTGGGAGACCCAGTACTTC.

This sequence joins TRBV4-1 and TRBJ1-1; maybe TRBD1 (5 bases). V lost 6 bases and J 2 bases, leaving 10 bases between the germline ends. The germline V gene has CDR1 MGHRA and CDR2 YSYEKL. This CDR3 region has 13 residues. The CDR3 region is CASRQTDNTEAFF. DNA for the CDR3: TGCGCCAGCAGACAGACAGATAACACTGAAGCTTTCTTT.

The CDR3 DNA reads TGTGCCAGCAGCCCTAGCGGGAGGTACGAGCAGTACTTC. Protein: CASSPSGRYEQYF. The chain carries TRBV5-6 and TRBJ2-7, with 11 bases lining up with TRBD2. The CDR3 consists of 13 residues. J lost 4 bases, V lost 4 bases, and 1 base had no gene match. CDR1 is SGHDT and CDR2 is YYEEEE in the germline V gene.

The rearrangement links TRBV5-1 to TRBJ2-3, with 7 bases matching TRBD2. Per germline, CDR1 SGHRS and CDR2 YFSETQ. The CDR3 has 16 amino acids. V shed 4 bases, J shed 1 base, and the junction held 9 bases outside the gene matches. The CDR3, as DNA: TGCGCCAGCAGCCCCCGCCAGCGGGGCGGCACAGATACGCAGTATTTT. Protein: CASSPRQRGGTDTQYF.

V is TRBV27 and J is TRBJ2-3, with 9 bases aligning to TRBD1. The CDR3 length is 15 residues. The germline V gene has CDR1 MNHEY and CDR2 SMNVEV (reference sequence). V lost 5 bases to trimming and J lost 4 bases; unmatched junction nucleotides: 7. CDR3 amino acids: CASSPYRGLSDTQYF. The CDR3 nucleotides are TGTGCCAGCAGTCCATACAGGGGGCTTTCAGATACGCAGTATTTT.

The genes are TRBV27 and TRBJ2-1, with 7 bases aligning to TRBD2. The CDR3 contains 15 residues. Germline values: CDR1 MNHEY, CDR2 SMNVEV (reference sequence). With V trimmed by 5 bases and J by 1 base, 5 bases remained unmatched. CDR3 in amino acids: CASSPRLASYNEQFF. DNA of the CDR3: TGTGCCAGCAGTCCGCGACTAGCATCCTACAATGAGCAGTTCTTC.

J is TRBJ1-1 and V is TRBV5-1, with D possibly matching TRBD1 (5 bases). CDR3 size: 13 residues. CDR1 is SGHRS, CDR2 YFSETQ, per germline. V was pared by 2 bases and J by 7 bases, with 12 bases between. In DNA, the CDR3 is TGCGCCAGCAGCTTACTGACAGTGAATGAAGCTTTCTTT. Its translation is CASSLLTVNEAFF.

The chain has TRBV11-2 and TRBJ1-2, with TRBD1 matching over 9 bases. V lost 6 bases, J lost 7 bases, and 24 bases stayed unmatched. This CDR3 has 19 amino acids. In germline, CDR1 is SGHAT, CDR2 FQNNGV. CDR3 DNA sequence: TGTGCCAGCAGTCGAAGTACGATACTCAATACAGGGGGCGCAGGTGGCTACACCTTC. It codes for CASSRSTILNTGGAGGYTF.

The gene calls are TRBV6-5 and TRBJ2-1; 10 positions match TRBD2. This CDR3 contains 15 residues. Germline loops: CDR1 MNHEY, CDR2 SVGAGI. Losses at the gene ends were 2 bases for V and 7 bases for J; bases not matched to a gene: 5. CDR3 region: CASSYVASGSNEQFF. CDR3 nucleotides: TGTGCCAGCAGTTACGTGGCTAGCGGGAGTAATGAGCAGTTCTTC.

The rearrangement uses TRBV7-2 and TRBJ2-5, with 11 nucleotides matching TRBD2. The V gene's germline CDR1 is SGHTA and CDR2 FQGNSA. There are 16 residues in the CDR3. V lost 4 bases and J lost 2; bases outside the gene matches: 6. The CDR3 spells CASSSRLAGPQETQYF. For the CDR3, the DNA is TGTGCCAGCAGCTCTCGACTAGCGGGGCCTCAAGAGACCCAGTACTTC. The full variable domain, its missing parts supplied by reference TRBV7-2 and TRBJ2-5, is GAGVSQSPSNKVTEKGKDVELRCDPISGHTALYWYRQSLGQGLEFLIYFQGNSAPDKSGLPSDRFSAERTGGSVSTLTIQRTQQEDSAVYLCASSSRLAGPQETQYFGPGTRLLVL.

This chain's CDR3 is CASSEASSGANVLTF. The CDR3 DNA reads as TGTGCCAGCAGTGAAGCCAGCTCTGGGGCCAACGTCCTGACTTTC. The V and J genes are TRBV6-1 and TRBJ2-6; no firm D call. Germline CDR1 is MNHNS and CDR2 is SASEGT. This CDR3 has 15 amino acids. The V end was cut by 0 bases, the J end by 0 bases, with 3 bases between.

The genes are TRBV7-2 and TRBJ1-3, with D perhaps TRBD1 (5 bases). In germline, CDR1 is SGHTA, CDR2 FQGNSA. V dropped 5 bases and J dropped 2 bases, with 13 bases sitting between them. This CDR3 spans 15 amino acids. This CDR3 is CASSTLPGAGNTIYF. CDR3 bases: TGTGCCAGCAGCACCCTCCCGGGGGCTGGAAACACCATATATTTT.

The J gene is TRBJ2-7, the V gene TRBV5-6; tentatively, D is TRBD2 (6 bases). There are 14 residues in the CDR3. Trimming took 4 bases from V and 2 from J, leaving 13 bases between them. Germline V gene lookup returns CDR1 SGHDT and CDR2 YYEEEE. The CDR3 is CASSPPGDAYEQYF. In nucleotides, the CDR3 is TGTGCCAGCAGCCCCCCGGGAGATGCCTACGAGCAGTACTTC.

The chain carries TRBV28 and TRBJ2-7; 9 bases match TRBD1. The ends lost 5 bases at V and 6 bases at J; junction bases unmatched: 11. In germline, CDR1 is MDHEN, CDR2 SYDVKM. The CDR3 runs to 15 residues. CDR3 in amino acids: CASSRHGDRASEQYF. DNA of the CDR3: TGTGCCAGCAGTCGACACGGGGACAGGGCTAGCGAGCAGTACTTC.

This chain uses TRBV5-4 with TRBJ1-2; 7 positions match TRBD1. The V and J ends lost 4 bases and 0 bases, in that order; junction bases with no gene match: 3. Germline CDR1 SGHNT, CDR2 YYREEE (reference sequence). The CDR3 is 14 residues long. For the CDR3, the DNA is TGTGCCAGCAGCCGACAGGGAGCTAACTATGGCTACACCTTC. This gives the protein CASSRQGANYGYTF. The full variable domain, with the rest looked up from reference TRBV5-4 and TRBJ1-2, is ETGVTQSPTHLIKTRGQQVTLRCSSQSGHNTVSWYQQALGQGPQFIFQYYREEENGRGNFPPRFSGLQFPNYSSELNVNALELDDSALYLCASSRQGANYGYTFGSGTRLTVV.

V is TRBV5-4 and J is TRBJ2-4; 9 nucleotides line up with TRBD2. The germline V gene has CDR1 SGHNT and CDR2 YYREEE (reference sequence). The CDR3 loop spans 17 amino acids. V lost 4 bases and J lost 2; bases outside the gene matches: 10. The CDR3: CASSVGLAGASKNIQYF. CDR3 DNA: TGTGCCAGCAGCGTGGGACTAGCCGGAGCGTCCAAAAACATTCAGTACTTC.

The chain employs TRBV4-2 and TRBJ2-5; 7 bases match TRBD2. There are 18 residues in the CDR3. V lost 1 base, J lost 5 bases, and 16 bases stayed unmatched. CDR1 and CDR2 (germline): LGHNA, YNFKEQ. The CDR3 sequence is CASSQALTGGKGRETQYF. The DNA of the CDR3 is TGTGCCAGCAGCCAAGCCCTCACGGGGGGTAAGGGTCGGGAGACCCAGTACTTC.

This clone occurred once. This chain uses TRBV7-2 with TRBJ1-4; D gene uncertain. This CDR3 is built from 12 residues. V was trimmed by 1 base and J by 7 bases, leaving 4 bases between them. The germline V gene has CDR1 SGHTA and CDR2 FQGNSA. The CDR3 sequence: CASSLEREKLFF. CDR3 DNA sequence: TGTGCCAGCAGCTTAGAGCGTGAAAAACTGTTTTTT.